A selection of T cell receptor beta chains follows, all from one sample in a study of regulatory T cells in long-lasting Graves disease. TCRdb reanalysed the multiplex PCR reads using MiXCR and keeps one entry per CDR3 protein. This sample carries 400,000 to 500,000 distinct CDR3 sequences, roughly a fifth of them seen once, and the ten largest clones take around 15%. The sequences come from peripheral blood mononuclear cells (PBMCs), collected when the disease was refractory, from a patient treated with antithyroid drugs. These receptor sequences come from a female donor with Graves disease. The CDR3 runs from the conserved cysteine through the conserved F or W. D genes are given only for firm matches. Size tells how often a clone was seen (once, few, many) or the class of an expanded clone, and some rows leave it out.

clone_size	d_call	v_call	j_call	cdr3_nt	cdr3_aa
few	TRBD1	TRBV5-6	TRBJ2-5	TGTGCCAGCAGCATTGGACAGGGCGAGACCCAGTACTTC	CASSIGQGETQYF
NA	NA	TRBV9	TRBJ1-6	TGTGCCAGCAGCGTAGCTACTGGAGGCGGCCTCAATTCACCCCTCCACTTT	CASSVATGGGLNSPLHF
many	TRBD1	TRBV7-3	TRBJ1-1	TGTGCCAGCAGCTCTACCGGGACAGGGGGACTCGCTGAAGCTTTCTTT	CASSSTGTGGLAEAFF
many	NA	TRBV2	TRBJ1-2	TGTGCCAGCAGTGAGAACAGGAGGAAAAGTGGCTACACCTTC	CASSENRRKSGYTF
NA	NA	TRBV11-2	TRBJ2-5	TGTGCCTGGAGGGATAAGCCAGGGGCAGGGACCCAGTACTTC	CAWRDKPGAGTQYF
NA	NA	TRBV6-2/TRBV6-3	TRBJ2-1	TGTGCCAGCACACTAGTGAGTTCCAATGAGCAGTTCTTC	CASTLVSSNEQFF
many	NA	TRBV28	TRBJ1-6	TGTGCCAGCAGTTTATCAGGGGTCAATTCACCCCTCCACTTT	CASSLSGVNSPLHF
many	TRBD1	TRBV28	TRBJ1-3	TGTGCCAGCAGTCCCCAGGGGGGCTCTGGAAACACCATATATTTT	CASSPQGGSGNTIYF
many	TRBD1	TRBV24-1	TRBJ2-5	TGTGCCACCAGTGAATACCCCGGGACAGGAAAAGAGACCCAGTACTTC	CATSEYPGTGKETQYF
many	NA	TRBV10-3	TRBJ1-5	TGTGCCATCAGTGAGTCTCGTGGGGATCAGCCCCAGCATTTT	CAISESRGDQPQHF
few	NA	TRBV20-1	TRBJ1-5	TGCAGTGCTCCTGGTAATCAGCCCCAGCATTTT	CSAPGNQPQHF
few	TRBD1	TRBV5-1	TRBJ2-2	TGCGCCAGCAGCTACGGGACAGGGCGAGGCGTGACCGGGGAGCTGTTTTTT	CASSYGTGRGVTGELFF
NA	NA	TRBV12-3/TRBV12-4	TRBJ2-1	TGTGCCAGCAGCAGGAGGGTAAACAATGAGCAGTTCTTC	CASSRRVNNEQFF
NA	NA	TRBV18	TRBJ2-3	TGTGCCAGCTCACCGGGGACCAAGACAGATACGCAGTATTTT	CASSPGTKTDTQYF
many	NA	TRBV7-8	TRBJ1-2	TGTGCCAGCAGCCCCCAGCGGCCAGGCGGGAGCTATGGCTACACCTTC	CASSPQRPGGSYGYTF
NA	TRBD1	TRBV7-9	TRBJ2-7	TGTGCCAGCAGCTTAGACCTGACAGGGTATAGCGAGCAGTACTTC	CASSLDLTGYSEQYF
NA	NA	TRBV5-4	TRBJ1-6	TGTGCCAGCAGCTTGGGACCGACGAGCTCCTATAATTCACCCCTCCACTTT	CASSLGPTSSYNSPLHF
few	TRBD2	TRBV30	TRBJ2-5	TGTGCCTGGAGTCCTAGCGGGGCCCAGTACTTC	CAWSPSGAQYF
NA	TRBD2	TRBV7-3	TRBJ2-1	TGTGCCAGCAGCTACTATTCCCTTGACACCCAGGGGGGCGGGAGGGGAAATGAGCAGTTCTTC	CASSYYSLDTQGGGRGNEQFF
NA	NA	TRBV30	TRBJ1-4	TGTGCCTGGAGTGCCTTACAGGGAACTAATGAAAAACTGTTTTTT	CAWSALQGTNEKLFF
many	NA	TRBV28	TRBJ1-2	TGTGCCAGCAGTTCATTACGGAGGTATGGCTACACCTTC	CASSSLRRYGYTF
many	TRBD1	TRBV6-1	TRBJ1-2	TGTGCCGTTCGGGACAGCAACTATGGCTACACCTTC	CAVRDSNYGYTF
few	NA	TRBV27	TRBJ2-7	TGTGCCAGCAGTTTATCGGAGGAATCCTACGAGCAGTACTTC	CASSLSEESYEQYF
few	TRBD2	TRBV9	TRBJ2-2	TGTGCCAGCAGCGCAATGGAGCGGGAGAACACCGGGGAGCTGTTTTTT	CASSAMERENTGELFF
many	NA	TRBV5-1	TRBJ1-3	TGCGCCAGCAGCTTGGGGGGGAGCTCTGGAAACACCATATATTTT	CASSLGGSSGNTIYF